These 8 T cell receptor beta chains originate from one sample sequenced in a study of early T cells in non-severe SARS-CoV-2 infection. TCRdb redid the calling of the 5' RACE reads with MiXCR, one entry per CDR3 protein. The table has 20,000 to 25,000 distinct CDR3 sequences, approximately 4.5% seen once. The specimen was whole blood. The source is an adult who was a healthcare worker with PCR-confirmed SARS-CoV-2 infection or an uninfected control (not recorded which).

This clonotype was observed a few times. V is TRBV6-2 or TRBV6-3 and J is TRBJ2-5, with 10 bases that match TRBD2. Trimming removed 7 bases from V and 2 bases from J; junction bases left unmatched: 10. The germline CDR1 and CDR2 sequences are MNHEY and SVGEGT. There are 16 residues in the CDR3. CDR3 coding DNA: TGTGCCAGCACTACAACTAGCGGGGCTTTTCAAGAGACCCAGTACTTC. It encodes CASTTTSGAFQETQYF.

Here the CDR3 reads CASTGLAGPDTQYF. DNA for the CDR3: TGTGCCAGCACCGGACTAGCGGGACCAGATACGCAGTATTTT. V usage is TRBV2 and J usage is TRBJ2-3; 12 nucleotides agree with TRBD2. Looked up from germline, CDR1 is SNHLY and CDR2 is FYNNEI. J was trimmed by 4 bases and V by 7 bases; bases with no gene match: 3. This CDR3 comprises 14 residues.

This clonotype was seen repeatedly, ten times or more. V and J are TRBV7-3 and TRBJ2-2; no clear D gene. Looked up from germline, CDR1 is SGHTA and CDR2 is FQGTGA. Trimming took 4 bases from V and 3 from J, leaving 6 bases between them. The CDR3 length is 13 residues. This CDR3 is CASSSQYTGELFF. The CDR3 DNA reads TGTGCCAGCAGCTCACAGTACACCGGGGAGCTGTTTTTT.

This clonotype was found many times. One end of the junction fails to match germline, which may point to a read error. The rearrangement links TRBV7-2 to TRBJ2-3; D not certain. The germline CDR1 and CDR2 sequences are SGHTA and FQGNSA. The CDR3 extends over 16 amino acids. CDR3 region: CASSLASKPPGYEGNF. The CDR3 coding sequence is TGTGCCAGCAGCTTAGCATCGAAGCCTCCGGGTTACGAAGGGAATTTT.

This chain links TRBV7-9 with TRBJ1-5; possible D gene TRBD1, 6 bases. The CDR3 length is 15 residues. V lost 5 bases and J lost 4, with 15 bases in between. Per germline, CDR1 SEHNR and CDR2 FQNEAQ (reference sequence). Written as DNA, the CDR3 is TGTGCCAGCAGCCCAGATGGGGGGGCGAATCAGCCCCAGCATTTT. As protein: CASSPDGGANQPQHF.

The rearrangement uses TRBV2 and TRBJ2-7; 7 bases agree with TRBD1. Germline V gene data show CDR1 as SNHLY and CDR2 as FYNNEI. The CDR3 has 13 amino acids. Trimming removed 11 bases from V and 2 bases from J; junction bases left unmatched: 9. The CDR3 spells CAGRGQGAYEQYF. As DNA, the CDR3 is TGTGCCGGCCGAGGGCAGGGGGCCTACGAGCAGTACTTC. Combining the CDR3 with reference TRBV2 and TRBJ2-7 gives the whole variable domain EPEVTQTPSHQVTQMGQEVILRCVPISNHLYFYWYRQILGQKVEFLVSFYNNEISEKSEIFDDQFSVERPDGSNFTLKIRSTKLEDSAMYFCAGRGQGAYEQYFGPGTRLTVT.

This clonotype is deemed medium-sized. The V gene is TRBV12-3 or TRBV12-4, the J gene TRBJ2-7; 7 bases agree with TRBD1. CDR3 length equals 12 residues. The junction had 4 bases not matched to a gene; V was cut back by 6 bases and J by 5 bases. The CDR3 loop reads CASSLTGHEQYF. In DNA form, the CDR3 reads TGTGCCAGCAGCCTGACAGGGCACGAGCAGTACTTC.

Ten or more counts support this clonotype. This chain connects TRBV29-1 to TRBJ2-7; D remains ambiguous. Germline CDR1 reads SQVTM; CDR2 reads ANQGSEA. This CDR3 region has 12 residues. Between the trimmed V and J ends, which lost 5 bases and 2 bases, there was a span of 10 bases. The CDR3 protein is CSVYDGAYEQYF. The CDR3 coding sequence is TGCAGCGTTTATGACGGTGCCTACGAGCAGTACTTC.